These 29 T cell receptor beta chains were sequenced from one sample in a study of OX40 agonist ivuxolimab in advanced cancers. TCRdb's table, derived via immunoSEQ multiplex PCR, lists solely in-frame clones and lacks some. This table holds over 85,000 clones, roughly nine tenths found once. The sample consisted of CD4+ or CD8+ T cells sorted from blood, taken in a trial of the OX40 agonist ivuxolimab. The receptors were gathered from an adult with an advanced solid tumor such as melanoma, head and neck, liver or kidney cancer.

This chain uses TRBV18 with TRBJ2-1; TRBD1 agrees at 11 bases. The V and J ends lost 3 bases and 2 bases, in that order; junction bases with no gene match: 6. CDR1 KGHSH and CDR2 LQKENI come from the germline V gene. This CDR3 contains 17 residues. For the CDR3, the DNA is TGTGCCAGCTCACCTAATCCGGGACAGGGGGCCTACAATGAGCAGTTCTTC. As protein: CASSPNPGQGAYNEQFF.

The sample holds one count of this clone. The chain carries TRBV27 and TRBJ1-1, with a weak D call TRBD1 (5 bases). This CDR3 spans 15 amino acids. The V gene's germline CDR1 is MNHEY and CDR2 SMNVEV (reference sequence). The V gene lost 4 bases and the J gene lost 1 base, with 13 bases spanning the gap. CDR3 sequence (DNA): TGTGCCAGCAGTTCCCTAGTTGGGGGGAACACTGAAGCTTTCTTT. Translation: CASSSLVGGNTEAFF.

This rearrangement joins TRBV11-2 to TRBJ2-3; D remains ambiguous. CDR3 length equals 12 residues. Germline V lookup: CDR1 SGHAT, CDR2 FQNNGV. V dropped 5 bases and J dropped 6 bases, with 9 bases sitting between them. The chain's CDR3 is CASSQQFDTQYF. The CDR3 DNA sequence: TGTGCCAGCAGCCAACAATTTGATACGCAGTATTTT. Full variable domain (remainder filled in from reference TRBV11-2 and TRBJ2-3): EAGVAQSPRYKIIEKRQSVAFWCNPISGHATLYWYQQILGQGPKLLIQFQNNGVVDDSQLPKDRFSAERLKGVDSTLKIQPAKLEDSAVYLCASSQQFDTQYFGPGTRLTVL.

The chain is built from TRBV7-3 and TRBJ1-6; no clear D gene. The V gene's germline CDR1 is SGHTA and CDR2 FQGTGA. Trimming removed 5 bases from V and 9 bases from J, with 14 bases in between. The CDR3 sequence is 14 residues long. The CDR3 loop is CASSPIPLSSPLHF. The CDR3 region has the DNA TGTGCCAGCAGCCCGATCCCCCTTAGTTCACCCCTCCACTTT.

The V gene is TRBV7-2, the J gene TRBJ2-2; tentatively, D is TRBD1 (5 bases). The length of the CDR3 is 16 residues. Trimming removed 5 bases at V and 5 bases at J, with 18 bases between. Germline CDR1 SGHTA, CDR2 FQGNSA. The CDR3 coding sequence is TGTGCCAGCAGCCCGGGTGAGGCAGGGCGGACCGGGGAGCTGTTTTTT. The encoded protein is CASSPGEAGRTGELFF.

The rearrangement links TRBV19 to TRBJ2-3; D is unclear. CDR1 LNHDA and CDR2 SQIVND come from the germline V gene (reference sequence). With 2 bases removed from V and 6 bases from J, the gap between germline ends came to 9 bases. The CDR3 length is 13 residues. The CDR3 DNA reads as TGTGCCAGTAGTATACGGCCTTGGGATACGCAGTATTTT. It codes for CASSIRPWDTQYF.

Only one count was recorded for this clone. The chain links TRBV7-9 to TRBJ1-3; weak D call: TRBD1 (6 bases). Per the germline V gene, CDR1 is SEHNR and CDR2 is FQNEAQ (reference sequence). The CDR3 consists of 14 residues. V was clipped by 5 bases and J by 4 bases, with 12 bases between them. This CDR3 is CASSLRTAGNTIYF. CDR3 DNA sequence: TGTGCCAGCAGCCTGCGGACAGCAGGAAACACCATATATTTT.

The rearrangement uses TRBV7-9 and TRBJ1-5; the match to TRBD1 covers 7 bases. V shed 1 base and J 1 base; nucleotides not matched to a gene: 4. Germline loops: CDR1 SEHNR, CDR2 FQNEAQ (reference sequence). The CDR3 has 16 residues. CDR3 protein: CASSLVGGGSNQPQHF. The CDR3 DNA reads as TGTGCCAGCAGCTTAGTAGGGGGCGGAAGCAATCAGCCCCAGCATTTT.

The chain has TRBV5-1 and TRBJ2-5; unclear D gene. This CDR3 has 15 residues. Trimming removed 0 bases at V and 2 bases at J, with 11 bases between. Germline-derived CDR1 and CDR2 are SGHRS and YFSETQ. CDR3 nucleotide sequence: TGCGCCAGCAGCTTGGTTTCCCCGGTTCAAGAGACCCAGTACTTC. This encodes CASSLVSPVQETQYF.

The chain couples TRBV9 to TRBJ2-3; unclear D gene. The CDR3 spans 14 residues. The germline V gene has CDR1 SGDLS and CDR2 YYNGEE. Trimming took off 0 bases at V and 2 bases at J, with 7 bases between the two ends. Here the CDR3 DNA reads TGTGCCAGCAGCGTAGGACCGTACACAGATACGCAGTATTTT. Translating gives CASSVGPYTDTQYF. Looking up the rest from reference TRBV9 and TRBJ2-3 gives the full variable domain: DSGVTQTPKHLITATGQRVTLRCSPRSGDLSVYWYQQSLDQGLQFLIQYYNGEERAKGNILERFSAQQFPDLHSELNLSSLELGDSALYFCASSVGPYTDTQYFGPGTRLTVL.

The chain couples TRBV6-1 to TRBJ1-5; 7 nucleotides align to TRBD1. From germline, CDR1 is MNHNS and CDR2 SASEGT. After removal of 8 bases from V and 6 bases from J, the junction contained 10 bases not matched to a gene. The CDR3 contains 14 residues. The CDR3 sequence is CASQNEGAGQPQHF. As DNA, the CDR3 is TGTGCCAGCCAAAACGAGGGGGCAGGTCAGCCCCAGCATTTT.

The sample holds a few counts of this clone. This chain connects TRBV7-9 to TRBJ1-2, with 9 nucleotides matching TRBD1. V lost 5 bases to trimming and J lost 3 bases; unmatched junction nucleotides: 4. Germline assignment: CDR1 SEHNR and CDR2 FQNEAQ (reference sequence). The CDR3 has 14 amino acids. CDR3 sequence: CASSPTGGDYGYTF. The CDR3 DNA is TGTGCCAGCAGCCCCACAGGGGGCGACTATGGCTACACCTTC.

Notes on this clone: The junction departs from the called germline gene at one end, perhaps through a read error. The chain has TRBV7-7 and TRBJ2-5; D is unresolved. The germline V gene encodes CDR1 SSHAT and CDR2 FNYEAQ (reference sequence). The CDR3 sequence is 12 residues long. The CDR3 is CASSPNQETQYF. The CDR3 DNA is TGTGCTAGCAGCCCTAATCAAGAGACCCAGTACTTC.

V is TRBV27 and J is TRBJ2-3; 7 bases align to TRBD1. This CDR3 has 15 amino acids. The germline V gene encodes CDR1 MNHEY and CDR2 SMNVEV (reference sequence). Trimming at V came to 5 bases and at J to 2 bases, leaving 7 bases not matched to a gene. DNA for the CDR3: TGTGCCAGCAGTACGAAGACAGGGTACACAGATACGCAGTATTTT. Residues: CASSTKTGYTDTQYF.

The chain recombines TRBV5-5 with TRBJ2-7; D gene unclear. Germline V CDR1 and CDR2: SGHKS, YYEKEE (reference sequence). V lost 4 bases and J 2 bases, leaving 13 bases between the germline ends. This CDR3 region has 14 residues. This chain's CDR3 is CASSERLYPYEQYF. The CDR3 bases are TGTGCCAGCAGCGAGAGATTGTACCCCTACGAGCAGTACTTC.

The chain employs TRBV7-9 and TRBJ1-2; a weak D match, TRBD1 (5 bases). The CDR3 sequence is 13 residues long. The germline V gene has CDR1 SEHNR and CDR2 FQNEAQ (reference sequence). Trimming took off 5 bases at V and 8 bases at J, with 15 bases between the two ends. The CDR3 DNA reads as TGTGCCAGCAGCAGAGGGGAGGCGGAGGGCTACACCTTC. Amino acid sequence: CASSRGEAEGYTF.

This sequence joins TRBV19 and TRBJ2-7, with 7 bases fitting TRBD1. V shed 4 bases and J 3 bases; nucleotides not matched to a gene: 15. Germline V gives CDR1 LNHDA, CDR2 SQIVND (reference sequence). CDR3 size: 17 residues. This CDR3 is CASSTIIGRSGGYEQYF. The CDR3 DNA reads as TGTGCCAGTAGTACTATAATCGGACGGTCAGGGGGCTACGAGCAGTACTTC.

J is TRBJ1-5 and V is TRBV10-2; D not resolved. Germline CDR1 WSHSY, CDR2 SAAADI. This CDR3 is built from 13 residues. V lost 2 bases to trimming and J lost 15 bases, with 17 bases between them. CDR3 protein: CASSERVSSVMHF. In DNA form, the CDR3 reads TGCGCCAGCAGTGAGAGGGTCAGCTCTGTCATGCATTTT.

CDR3 DNA: TGTGCCAGCAGCCGGACAGGGGGATGGTACGAGCAGTACTTC. As protein: CASSRTGGWYEQYF. The chain combines TRBV2 with TRBJ2-7; 10 bases line up with TRBD1. Trimming took 6 bases from V and 4 from J; bases not matched to a gene: 6. Germline V gene sequence: CDR1 SNHLY, CDR2 FYNNEI. The CDR3 is 14 residues long.

The chain has TRBV21-1 and TRBJ1-2; the table assigns TRBD1, which was not confirmed against the DNA. TRBV21-1 is marked as a pseudogene. The CDR3 has 11 amino acids. CDR3 in amino acids: CASSKSTDSAF. The CDR3 bases are TGTGCCAGCAGCAAGTCGACAGACTCGGCCTTC.

The chain employs TRBV30 and TRBJ2-5; 8 bases are shared with TRBD1. There are 12 residues in the CDR3. V trimming: 5 bases; J trimming: 9 bases; junction bases outside the gene matches: 8. Germline V gene data show CDR1 as GTSNPN and CDR2 as SVGIG (reference sequence). The CDR3 DNA follows: TGTGCCTGGTCGACAGGGGCCATGGCCCAGTACTTC. Encoded protein: CAWSTGAMAQYF.

The chain uses TRBV23-1 and TRBJ1-2; no reliable D call. TRBV23-1 is an open reading frame, and its role is uncertain. The V end lost 5 bases, the J end lost 3 bases, and 4 bases lay between the germline ends. The CDR3 spans 11 residues. The CDR3 protein is CASSSHYGYTF. The CDR3 coding sequence is TGCGCCAGCAGTAGTCACTATGGCTACACCTTC.

The chain joins TRBV11-3 to TRBJ1-2, with D tentatively TRBD1 (6 bases). Trimming shortened V by 0 bases and J by 8 bases, and 22 bases separated the two germline ends. Germline V gene lookup returns CDR1 SGHNT and CDR2 YENEEA. The CDR3 spans 17 residues. CDR3 DNA: TGTGCCAGCAGCTTAGATAGCGGGGACACCCTTAACCGGGGCTACACCTTC. Amino acid sequence: CASSLDSGDTLNRGYTF. The whole variable domain, filled in from reference TRBV11-3 and TRBJ1-2, reads EAGVVQSPRYKIIEKKQPVAFWCNPISGHNTLYWYLQNLGQGPELLIRYENEEAVDDSQLPKDRFSAERLKGVDSTLKIQPAELGDSAVYLCASSLDSGDTLNRGYTFGSGTRLTVV.

The V and J genes are TRBV2 and TRBJ1-2, with D maybe TRBD1 (6 bases). CDR3 length equals 12 residues. Germline V gives CDR1 SNHLY, CDR2 FYNNEI. V gave up 4 bases and J gave up 6 bases, with 9 bases separating them. The CDR3 sequence is CASSVQGHGYTF. In DNA form, the CDR3 reads TGTGCCAGCAGTGTACAGGGTCATGGCTACACCTTC.

The V gene is TRBV4-3, the J gene TRBJ2-6; D is unclear. CDR3 length: 18 residues. Trimming removed 0 bases at V and 0 bases at J, with 12 bases between. In germline, CDR1 is LGHNA, CDR2 YSLEER. CDR3 protein: CASSQDRQKNSGANVLTF. The CDR3 DNA is TGCGCCAGCAGCCAAGATCGTCAGAAAAACTCTGGGGCCAACGTCCTGACTTTC.

The chain combines TRBV2 with TRBJ2-5; the match to TRBD1 covers 9 bases. The better agreement between TRBJ2-7 and the DNA end casts doubt on the J call. Germline loops: CDR1 SNHLY, CDR2 FYNNEI. This CDR3 is 16 amino acids long. CDR3 region: CASSKGTGPLTYEQYF. CDR3 sequence (DNA): TGTGCCAGCAGTAAAGGGACAGGGCCCCTAACCTACGAGCAGTACTTC.

The chain joins TRBV7-9 to TRBJ2-1, with D tentatively TRBD2 (5 bases). The germline V gene encodes CDR1 SEHNR and CDR2 FQNEAQ (reference sequence). There are 16 residues in the CDR3. With 5 bases removed from V and 0 bases from J, the gap between germline ends came to 14 bases. CDR3 sequence: CASSPTGKGSYNEQFF. DNA for the CDR3: TGTGCCAGCAGCCCCACGGGGAAAGGCTCCTACAATGAGCAGTTCTTC.

The CDR3 region is CAWSVQARIYTYF. For the CDR3, the DNA is TGTGCCTGGAGTGTACAAGCTAGGATCTATACGTATTTT. The rearrangement joins TRBV30 to TRBJ2-3; D not certain. V shed 0 bases and J shed 14 bases, with 18 bases lying between them. The germline V gene encodes CDR1 GTSNPN and CDR2 SVGIG (reference sequence). The CDR3 is 13 residues long.

The rearrangement joins TRBV2 to TRBJ1-2; D remains ambiguous. Germline V gene data show CDR1 as SNHLY and CDR2 as FYNNEI. The CDR3 has 14 residues. With 6 bases removed from V and 6 bases from J, the gap between germline ends came to 17 bases. The CDR3 DNA is TGTGCCAGCAGAATCCGGGGAGGGTCCCATGGCTACACCTTC. This encodes CASRIRGGSHGYTF.